This TCR beta chain was found in a study of PD-1 blockade in classical Hodgkin lymphoma. Study context: Each patient was given nivolumab 3 mg/kg through a vein every 2 weeks. Findings and limits, study-wide: Reported findings placed baseline TCR diversity lower in newly diagnosed patients (compared with healthy donors). Complete responders had baseline diversity similar to newly diagnosed patients.

The assay was immunoSEQ multiplex PCR, and TCRdb's table has in-frame clones only and misses some. In the table there are 45,000 to 55,000 clones, roughly 66% of which are singletons. This clone occurred once. The antigen remains undetermined. Following autologous stem cell transplantation, relapse occurred in every patient, and exposure to brentuximab vedotin varied. Reported best responses ranged across complete response, partial response or progressive disease. V lost 5 bases to trimming and J lost 6 bases; unmatched junction nucleotides: 5. Germline-derived CDR1 and CDR2 are MNHEY and SMNVEV (reference sequence). The CDR3 covers 13 residues.

This receptor was obtained from a human donor with classical Hodgkin lymphoma. The J gene is TRBJ2-7, the V gene TRBV27; 9 bases line up with TRBD2. The sequences come from peripheral blood mononuclear cells (PBMCs), collected before the second cycle of nivolumab. CDR3 DNA: TGTGCCAGCAGTCCACAGACTAGCGGCGAGCAGTACTTC. This sequence encodes CASSPQTSGEQYF.